The 22 T cell receptor beta chains presented below share a single source sample, sequenced in a study of blood T cell repertoires in COVID-19. The method was immunoSEQ multiplex PCR; TCRdb's version includes in-frame clones alone and lacks a portion of them. The profile shows 190,000 or so clones, around 82% of them singletons. The sequencing input was peripheral blood. The receptors derive from a man aged 50 or older with active or convalescent COVID-19.

This chain connects TRBV7-6 to TRBJ2-1, with D possibly matching TRBD1 (6 bases). Germline V lookup: CDR1 SGHVS, CDR2 FNYEAQ. V was shortened by 6 bases and J by 0 bases, with 12 bases between the two germline ends. CDR3 length equals 15 residues. The CDR3 DNA sequence: TGTGCCAGCAGTCCCGACAGGAGCTCCTACAATGAGCAGTTCTTC. Encoded protein: CASSPDRSSYNEQFF.

The table lists this clone with many counts. The rearrangement joins TRBV5-1 to TRBJ2-7; 8 nucleotides agree with TRBD2. From germline, CDR1 is SGHRS and CDR2 YFSETQ. There are 14 residues in the CDR3. V was clipped by 4 bases and J by 3 bases; unmatched bases: 6. The CDR3 bases are TGCGCCAGCAGCCACGGGGGGGCGAGCTACGAGCAGTACTTC. As protein: CASSHGGASYEQYF.

V and J are TRBV7-3 and TRBJ2-1; TRBD2 aligns across 9 bases. This CDR3 contains 14 residues. The V segment lost 3 bases and the J segment 6 bases; nucleotides outside the gene matches: 3. Germline V gene sequence: CDR1 SGHTA, CDR2 FQGTGA. The CDR3 loop is CASSLTSGTNEQFF. CDR3 in DNA: TGTGCCAGCAGCTTGACTAGCGGCACCAATGAGCAGTTCTTC.

This sequence joins TRBV4-1 and TRBJ2-7; 7 bases are shared with TRBD1. There are 14 residues in the CDR3. V shed 2 bases and J 4 bases; nucleotides not matched to a gene: 5. The germline V gene encodes CDR1 MGHRA and CDR2 YSYEKL. The CDR3 coding sequence is TGCGCCAGCAGCCAATATGGCAGGGGGTACGAGCAGTACTTC. Its translation: CASSQYGRGYEQYF.

The chain combines TRBV29-1 with TRBJ1-1; TRBD1 agrees at 9 bases. V was pared by 7 bases and J by 4 bases, with 4 bases of the junction left unmatched. There are 12 residues in the CDR3. CDR1 is SQVTM, CDR2 ANQGSEA, per germline. The CDR3 is CSAGQGSTEAFF. Here the CDR3 DNA reads TGCAGCGCCGGACAGGGGAGCACTGAAGCTTTCTTT. The whole variable domain, filled in from reference TRBV29-1 and TRBJ1-1, reads SAVISQKPSRDICQRGTSLTIQCQVDSQVTMMFWYRQQPGQSLTLIATANQGSEATYESGFVIDKFPISRPNLTFSTLTVSNMSPEDSSIYLCSAGQGSTEAFFGQGTRLTVV.

The rearrangement uses TRBV7-2 and TRBJ1-4, with D possibly being TRBD1 (5 bases). The CDR3 totals 16 residues. V was clipped by 1 base and J by 7 bases, with 16 bases between them. The V gene's germline CDR1 is SGHTA and CDR2 FQGNSA. The CDR3 loop reads CASSLVGGRGGEKLFF. The CDR3 DNA is TGTGCCAGCAGCTTAGTCGGAGGGCGCGGGGGTGAAAAACTGTTTTTT.

This clone was detected many times. The J gene is TRBJ2-3, the V gene TRBV24-1; D is ambiguous. This CDR3 has 15 amino acids. V lost 4 bases, J lost 0 bases, and 10 bases lay in between. Germline-derived CDR1 and CDR2 are KGHDR and SFDVKD. Here the CDR3 reads CATSDEPGSTDTQYF. The DNA for the CDR3 is TGTGCCACCAGTGACGAGCCCGGGAGCACAGATACGCAGTATTTT.

The table lists this clone with a few counts. The chain recombines TRBV19 with TRBJ1-2; no clear D gene. The V gene lost 6 bases and the J gene lost 0 bases, with 8 bases spanning the gap. The V gene's germline CDR1 is LNHDA and CDR2 SQIVND (reference sequence). This CDR3 comprises 13 residues. The CDR3 bases are TGTGCCAGTAGCACAAGAACTAACTATGGCTACACCTTC. Amino acid sequence: CASSTRTNYGYTF.

Remarks on this clone: Other DNA sequences in the sample encode the same CDR3. The V call is TRBV5-1, the J call TRBJ2-3, with D perhaps matching TRBD1 (6 bases). V lost 2 bases and J 0 bases, leaving 7 bases between the germline ends. The CDR3 totals 14 residues. CDR1 SGHRS and CDR2 YFSETQ come from the germline V gene. The CDR3 DNA is TGCGCCAGCAGCTTAGGACAGAGCACAGATACGCAGTATTTT. This sequence encodes CASSLGQSTDTQYF.

The chain links TRBV7-9 to TRBJ1-5, with D possibly matching TRBD1 (5 bases). V gave up 5 bases and J gave up 1 base, with 9 bases separating them. The germline V gene has CDR1 SEHNR and CDR2 FQNEAQ (reference sequence). CDR3 size: 14 residues. This CDR3 reads CASSPGGSNQPQHF. As DNA, the CDR3 is TGTGCCAGCAGCCCCGGGGGAAGCAATCAGCCCCAGCATTTT.

This clone was observed a single time. The gene calls are TRBV27 and TRBJ2-7, with 8 bases matching TRBD2. The germline V gene has CDR1 MNHEY and CDR2 SMNVEV (reference sequence). The CDR3 spans 13 residues. V gave up 7 bases and J gave up 2 bases; unmatched junction bases: 4. CDR3 loop: CASNAGGTYEQYF. For the CDR3, the DNA is TGTGCCAGCAACGCGGGAGGTACCTACGAGCAGTACTTC.

The CDR3 sequence is CASSPGQGATEAFF. In nucleotides, the CDR3 is TGCGCCAGCAGCCCGGGACAGGGGGCCACTGAAGCTTTCTTT. This chain links TRBV5-1 with TRBJ1-1, with 12 nucleotides matching TRBD1. There are 14 residues in the CDR3. Germline loops: CDR1 SGHRS, CDR2 YFSETQ. V lost 4 bases and J lost 4; bases outside the gene matches: 2.

The gene calls are TRBV11-3 and TRBJ2-1, with 12 nucleotides matching TRBD2. Germline V gene data show CDR1 as SGHNT and CDR2 as YENEEA. V was pared by 5 bases and J by 2 bases, with 1 base of the junction left unmatched. This CDR3 contains 15 residues. CDR3 amino acids: CASSASGRAYNEQFF. CDR3 DNA sequence: TGTGCCAGCAGCGCTAGCGGGAGGGCCTACAATGAGCAGTTCTTC.

V and J are TRBV27 and TRBJ2-2; 8 positions agree with TRBD1. The CDR3 has 18 amino acids. The V and J ends lost 3 bases and 2 bases, in that order; junction bases with no gene match: 11. Germline V gene sequence: CDR1 MNHEY, CDR2 SMNVEV (reference sequence). The CDR3 loop reads CASSFRPGQGGNTGELFF. In nucleotides, the CDR3 is TGTGCCAGCAGTTTCCGGCCCGGACAGGGCGGAAACACCGGGGAGCTGTTTTTT.

V gene TRBV4-1 combines with J gene TRBJ2-3; 8 bases line up with TRBD2. The CDR3 runs 16 residues. V gave up 0 bases and J gave up 6 bases; unmatched junction bases: 8. Germline values: CDR1 MGHRA, CDR2 YSYEKL. The CDR3 spells CASSQEAGVVTDTQYF. CDR3 nucleotides: TGCGCCAGCAGCCAAGAAGCGGGAGTTGTGACGGATACGCAGTATTTT.

The V gene is TRBV7-9, the J gene TRBJ1-1, with a tentative D call TRBD1 (6 bases). The CDR3 spans 16 residues. CDR1 is SEHNR, CDR2 FQNEAQ, per germline (reference sequence). V lost 5 bases to trimming and J lost 5 bases, with 21 bases between them. CDR3 bases: TGTGCCAGCAGCCCTAGCGGCAGGGGAGATTGGACTGAAGCTTTCTTT. This encodes CASSPSGRGDWTEAFF.

This clone was detected a few times. The chain carries TRBV5-1 and TRBJ2-7; 8 nucleotides agree with TRBD1. Germline V gene data show CDR1 as SGHRS and CDR2 as YFSETQ. The CDR3 runs 17 residues. The V segment lost 0 bases and the J segment 1 base; nucleotides outside the gene matches: 9. In DNA form, the CDR3 reads TGCGCCAGCAGCTTGGTTATTTCCGGGACAGGTTCCTACGAGCAGTACTTC. Amino acids: CASSLVISGTGSYEQYF.

This clone was recorded a few times. The rearrangement uses TRBV9 and TRBJ2-1, with 8 bases that match TRBD2. J gave up 8 bases and V 3 bases, and 13 bases lay outside the gene matches. This CDR3 spans 16 amino acids. The V gene's germline CDR1 is SGDLS and CDR2 YYNGEE. In DNA, the CDR3 is TGTGCCAGCAGCGATCTCGGAGCGGCCGGGGGGGATGAGCAGTTCTTC. The encoded protein is CASSDLGAAGGDEQFF. Based on the CDR3 plus reference TRBV9 and TRBJ2-1, the full variable domain is DSGVTQTPKHLITATGQRVTLRCSPRSGDLSVYWYQQSLDQGLQFLIQYYNGEERAKGNILERFSAQQFPDLHSELNLSSLELGDSALYFCASSDLGAAGGDEQFFGPGTRLTVL.

The chain links TRBV3-1 (or the pseudogene TRBV3-2) to TRBJ1-2; D gene uncertain. Germline loops: CDR1 LGHDT, CDR2 YNNKEL (reference sequence). Trimming left V 6 bases short and J 5 bases short, with 25 bases between. The length of the CDR3 is 17 residues. The CDR3 region has the DNA TGTGCCAGCAGTCCAAGGATCCGTAGGAGAGGTAAGTATGGCTACACCTTC. Its translation: CASSPRIRRRGKYGYTF.

Only a few counts were recorded for this clone. This chain connects TRBV11-3 to TRBJ2-3, with 9 positions matching TRBD2. The CDR3 spans 15 residues. Trimming removed 5 bases from V and 5 bases from J; junction bases left unmatched: 8. The germline CDR1 and CDR2 sequences are SGHNT and YENEEA. Here the CDR3 reads CASSSSGRRGDTQYF. The CDR3 DNA reads as TGTGCCAGCAGCAGCAGCGGGAGGCGGGGAGATACGCAGTATTTT.

The V call is TRBV18, the J call TRBJ1-3; D is unclear. Germline CDR1 and CDR2: KGHSH and LQKENI. The length of the CDR3 is 15 residues. V lost 6 bases, J lost 0 bases, and 12 bases lay in between. The CDR3 DNA is TGTGCCAGCTCCCTGACAAGGTTCTCTGGAAACACCATATATTTT. Residues: CASSLTRFSGNTIYF.

This clone was recorded a few times. The genes are TRBV4-3 and TRBJ1-4, with 8 bases identical to TRBD1. This CDR3 is built from 22 residues. The trim removed 0 bases at V and 0 bases at J, leaving 18 bases unmatched. The germline V gene has CDR1 LGHNA and CDR2 YSLEER. The CDR3 DNA sequence: TGCGCCAGCAGCCAAGAGGTGGCAGGTTTGGACAGGGTATTTGCAACTAATGAAAAACTGTTTTTT. It specifies CASSQEVAGLDRVFATNEKLFF.